The 19 T cell receptor beta chains below were found in one sample sequenced in a study of blood T cells in healthy people across ages. A J-beta primer mix and a sample-barcoded 5' primer were used in a second PCR of about 7 to 11 cycles. A single record per CDR3 protein comes from TCRdb applying MiXCR to the 5' RACE reads. The profile shows approximately 600,000 distinct CDR3 sequences, roughly 58% of them singletons. Sequenced input: blood. Receptor source: a man in his sixties in good health.

The chain employs TRBV6-5 and TRBJ1-2, with D perhaps matching TRBD1 (5 bases). From germline, CDR1 is MNHEY and CDR2 SVGAGI. This CDR3 has 15 amino acids. V gave up 0 bases and J gave up 2 bases, with 10 bases separating them. CDR3 sequence (DNA): TGTGCCAGCAGTTACTCAGGGACGGCAAACTATGGCTACACCTTC. Translated, it gives CASSYSGTANYGYTF.

This clonotype was detected many times. This sequence joins TRBV5-4 and TRBJ2-1; 8 bases agree with TRBD2. After removal of 7 bases from V and 3 bases from J, the junction contained 3 bases not matched to a gene. This CDR3 has 13 residues. The V gene's germline CDR1 is SGHNT and CDR2 YYREEE (reference sequence). DNA of the CDR3: TGTGCCAGCGGCGGGGGGATCTACAATGAGCAGTTCTTC. Its protein product is CASGGGIYNEQFF.

The chain combines TRBV5-1 with TRBJ2-4; a possible D gene is TRBD2 (5 bases). Gene TRBJ2-7 matches the end of the DNA better, so the J call may be wrong. CDR1 and CDR2 (germline): SGHRS, YFSETQ. This CDR3 is built from 14 residues. CDR3 region: CASSLALGEREQYF. The CDR3 coding sequence is TGCGCCAGCAGCTTGGCCCTCGGGGAACGCGAGCAGTACTTC.

This chain joins TRBV29-1 and TRBJ2-1, with D tentatively TRBD2 (7 bases). The CDR3 has 13 amino acids. Trimming pared 7 bases from V and 6 bases from J, leaving 16 bases between. The germline gives CDR1 SQVTM, CDR2 ANQGSEA. The CDR3 nucleotides read TGCAGCGGGGGTGGGGGGGGCCTCAATGAGCAGTTCTTC. Translating gives CSGGGGGLNEQFF.

This clonotype occurred once. The CDR3, as DNA: TGCAGCGGGACGGGTGATGTGGGACTAGAGACCCAGTACTTC. Its translation: CSGTGDVGLETQYF. The chain links TRBV29-1 to TRBJ2-7, with a possible D match to TRBD2 (6 bases). Near its end, the DNA agrees better with TRBJ2-5, so the J call may be wrong. Looked up from germline, CDR1 is SQVTM and CDR2 is ANQGSEA. The CDR3 totals 14 residues.

The DNA of the CDR3 is TGCAGCGTTGCCAACCCGACCACAGATACGCAGTATTTT. It encodes CSVANPTTDTQYF. The genes are TRBV29-1 and TRBJ2-3; D unclear. The CDR3 is made up of 13 amino acids. Germline V gene sequence: CDR1 SQVTM, CDR2 ANQGSEA. V was clipped by 4 bases and J by 2 bases, with 10 bases between them.

In regard to this clonotype: The junction shows a germline mismatch at one end, possibly a read error. The chain links TRBV25-1 to TRBJ2-5; D not resolved. Germline assignment: CDR1 MGHDK and CDR2 SYGVNS. This CDR3 region has 14 residues. CDR3 amino acids: CASGRSGNHETQYF. CDR3 DNA sequence: TGTGCCAGCGGAAGAAGTGGGAACCATGAGACCCAGTACTTC.

The rearrangement joins TRBV4-1 to TRBJ2-1; weak D call: TRBD1 (6 bases). Deletions cut 5 bases from V and 0 bases from J, with 14 bases between. Germline CDR1 and CDR2: MGHRA and YSYEKL. This CDR3 comprises 16 residues. CDR3: CASSEGQSSSYNEQFF. The CDR3 bases are TGCGCCAGCAGCGAAGGACAGTCAAGCTCCTACAATGAGCAGTTCTTC.

As for this clonotype: The junction departs from the called germline gene at one end, perhaps through a read error. CDR3 sequence: CASSPQFSGANVLTF. The CDR3 coding sequence is TGTGCCAGCAGCCCTCAGTTCTCTGGGGCCAACGTCTTGACTTTC. V usage is TRBV6-5 and J usage is TRBJ2-6; tentatively, D is TRBD1 (5 bases). The CDR3 sequence is 15 residues long. From germline, CDR1 is MNHEY and CDR2 SVGAGI.

This clonotype came up a few times. The genes are TRBV20-1 and TRBJ2-5, with D perhaps matching TRBD1 (6 bases). CDR3 size: 13 residues. The V end lost 0 bases, the J end lost 5 bases, and 10 bases lay between the germline ends. Looked up from germline, CDR1 is DFQATT and CDR2 is SNEGSKA (reference sequence). Here the CDR3 DNA reads TGCAGTGCTAGAGATACAGGGCCGGAGACCCAGTACTTC. Its translation is CSARDTGPETQYF.

About this clonotype itself: At one boundary the junction diverges from the germline segment, which might be a read error. This chain joins TRBV6-5 and TRBJ2-2; 10 nucleotides line up with TRBD1. The germline CDR1 and CDR2 sequences are MNHEY and SVGAGI. The CDR3 is made up of 16 amino acids. The CDR3 DNA reads as TGTGCCAGCAGTTACGCCGGGACAGGGGCCACCGGGGAGGTGTTTTTT. Amino acid sequence: CASSYAGTGATGEVFF.

This clonotype occurred a few times. The CDR3 DNA reads TGTGCCAGCAGCGCCCCGCCTCCCACGCAGTATTTT. Its translation: CASSAPPPTQYF. This chain links TRBV5-6 with TRBJ2-3; D uncertain. Germline lookup yields CDR1 SGHDT and CDR2 YYEEEE. This CDR3 contains 12 residues. Trimming left V 4 bases short and J 9 bases short, with 12 bases between.

A few counts support this clonotype. The chain has TRBV10-2 and TRBJ2-7, with D unclear. Germline lookup yields CDR1 WSHSY and CDR2 SAAADI. This CDR3 contains 11 residues. V was shortened by 5 bases and J by 7 bases, with 9 bases between the two germline ends. The CDR3 region has the DNA TGCGCCAGCAGTCCCGCTCGAGAGCAGTACTTC. This sequence encodes CASSPAREQYF.

This clonotype was seen a handful of times. This chain connects TRBV29-1 to TRBJ2-1; 8 bases are a match to TRBD2. The trim removed 6 bases at V and 9 bases at J, leaving 13 bases unmatched. The CDR3 length is 14 residues. CDR1 is SQVTM, CDR2 ANQGSEA, per germline. CDR3 amino acids: CSVRVGGAPVEQFF. CDR3 DNA: TGCAGCGTGAGGGTCGGGGGGGCCCCGGTTGAGCAGTTCTTC.

V gene TRBV5-1 combines with J gene TRBJ2-7; 7 nucleotides match TRBD2. Germline CDR1 SGHRS, CDR2 YFSETQ. The CDR3 is made up of 16 amino acids. V lost 4 bases, J lost 2 bases, and 12 bases stayed unmatched. CDR3 loop: CASSPGGLYSPYEQYF. CDR3 nucleotide sequence: TGCGCCAGCAGCCCGGGAGGTCTCTATTCACCCTACGAGCAGTACTTC.

The V call is TRBV5-1, the J call TRBJ2-3; possible D gene TRBD1, 6 bases. The germline V and J ends were trimmed by 4 bases and 1 base, with 13 bases remaining between them. The germline gives CDR1 SGHRS, CDR2 YFSETQ. The CDR3 is made up of 15 amino acids. CDR3 sequence (DNA): TGCGCCAGCAGCCCCCGGGACACCGGCACAGATACGCAGTATTTT. It encodes CASSPRDTGTDTQYF.

In this sample, this clonotype turned up a few times. The CDR3 coding sequence is TGTGCCAGCAGCTTAGCGGGACTACACAATGAGCAGTTCTTC. This encodes CASSLAGLHNEQFF. This chain uses TRBV7-8 with TRBJ2-1; TRBD2 matches at 7 bases. Germline V gene data show CDR1 as SGHVS and CDR2 as FQNEAQ. This CDR3 spans 14 amino acids. V was clipped by 0 bases and J by 5 bases; unmatched bases: 1. The full variable domain, completed using reference TRBV7-8 and TRBJ2-1, is GAGVSQSPRYKVAKRGQDVALRCDPISGHVSLFWYQQALGQGPEFLTYFQNEAQLDKSGLPSDRFFAERPEGSVSTLKIQRTQQEDSAVYLCASSLAGLHNEQFFGPGTRLTVL.

The rearrangement joins TRBV29-1 to TRBJ2-3; maybe TRBD1 (6 bases). Deletions cut 7 bases from V and 0 bases from J, with 20 bases between. Germline V CDR1 and CDR2: SQVTM, ANQGSEA. CDR3 length: 16 residues. This CDR3 is CSADPQGKTSTDTQYF. The CDR3 bases are TGCAGCGCCGATCCCCAGGGGAAGACTAGCACAGATACGCAGTATTTT.

The chain recombines TRBV3-1 with TRBJ1-2; D might be TRBD1 (6 bases). Germline CDR1 and CDR2: LGHDT and YNNKEL (reference sequence). The CDR3 consists of 15 residues. V gave up 0 bases and J gave up 3 bases, with 11 bases separating them. The CDR3 nucleotides read TGTGCCAGCAGCCAAGATACAGGGAGAGACTATGGCTACACCTTC. Its translation: CASSQDTGRDYGYTF. The entire variable domain, with the rest obtained from reference TRBV3-1 and TRBJ1-2, is as follows: DTAVSQTPKYLVTQMGNDKSIKCEQNLGHDTMYWYKQDSKKFLKIMFSYNNKELIINETVPNRFSPKSPDKAHLNLHINSLELGDSAVYFCASSQDTGRDYGYTFGSGTRLTVV.